These T cell receptor beta chains were read from a single sample in a study of CD8 T cells in Susac syndrome. TCRdb fed the immunoSEQ multiplex PCR reads into MiXCR, producing one record per CDR3 protein. The table includes approximately 65,000 distinct CDR3 sequences, around 90% detected once. The material sequenced was CD8+ T cells from PBMCs. Receptors were obtained from a human donor in good health. Each CDR3 is given with its conserved first and last residue. A D gene is named only where the DNA matches it firmly. Only some rows state a clone size, as once, few, many or a class for expanded clones.

cdr3_aa | cdr3_nt | v_call | d_call | clone_size | j_call
CASSYSRGGTADPYEQYF | TGTGCCAGCAGTTACTCGAGGGGCGGGACAGCAGACCCCTACGAGCAGTACTTC | TRBV6-5 | - | - | TRBJ2-7
CASSQVGDGYGYTF | TGCGCCAGCAGCCAGGTGGGGGACGGCTATGGCTACACCTTC | TRBV4-1 | - | - | TRBJ1-2
CASSIAGQGFNEQYF | TGTGCCAGTAGTATAGCGGGACAGGGGTTCAACGAGCAGTACTTC | TRBV19 | TRBD1 | - | TRBJ2-7
CASSLTRQGETQYF | TGTGCCAGCAGCTTAACCCGACAGGGGGAGACCCAGTACTTC | TRBV7-2 | TRBD1 | - | TRBJ2-5
CASARGSEAFF | TGTGCCAGCGCGAGGGGGTCTGAAGCTTTCTTT | TRBV7-9 | - | - | TRBJ1-1
CSVFGRGLAGGPNTGELFF | TGCAGCGTTTTCGGCCGCGGTCTAGCGGGGGGCCCGAACACCGGGGAGCTGTTTTTT | TRBV29-1 | TRBD2 | once | TRBJ2-2
CASSFRSRLVQGANYGYTF | TGTGCCAGCAGCTTCCGCAGCCGGTTGGTGCAGGGAGCTAACTATGGCTACACCTTC | TRBV11-2 | - | - | TRBJ1-2
CASSWRTLTLEPQHF | TGTGCCAGCAGTTGGCGGACACTCACATTGGAGCCCCAGCATTTT | TRBV12-3/TRBV12-4 | - | once | TRBJ1-5
CASSQPAVAGAGEQFF | TGTGCCAGCAGCCAACCGGCGGTAGCGGGGGCGGGTGAGCAGTTCTTC | TRBV3-1 | TRBD2 | - | TRBJ2-1
CATSGGAYYGYTF | TGTGCCACCAGCGGTGGCGCCTACTATGGCTACACCTTC | TRBV15 | - | - | TRBJ1-2